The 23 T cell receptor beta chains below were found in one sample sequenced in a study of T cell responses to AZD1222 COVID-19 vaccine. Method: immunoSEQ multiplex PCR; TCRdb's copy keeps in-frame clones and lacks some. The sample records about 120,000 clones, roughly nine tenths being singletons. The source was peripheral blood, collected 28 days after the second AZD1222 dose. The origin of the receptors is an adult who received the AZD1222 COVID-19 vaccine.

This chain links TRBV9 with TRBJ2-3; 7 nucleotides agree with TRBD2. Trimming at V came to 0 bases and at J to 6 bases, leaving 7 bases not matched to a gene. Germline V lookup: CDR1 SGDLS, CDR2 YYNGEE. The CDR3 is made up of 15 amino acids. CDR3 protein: CASSVVGGSWDTQYF. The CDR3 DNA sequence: TGTGCCAGCAGCGTAGTGGGCGGGAGTTGGGATACGCAGTATTTT.

CDR3 amino acids: CASSFQGGTEAFF. The DNA for the CDR3 is TGTGCCAGCAGTTTTCAAGGGGGCACTGAAGCTTTCTTT. The V gene is TRBV28, the J gene TRBJ1-1; TRBD1 might be the D (6 bases). Germline V gene lookup returns CDR1 MDHEN and CDR2 SYDVKM. Trimming removed 3 bases from V and 4 bases from J, with 9 bases in between. This CDR3 contains 13 residues.

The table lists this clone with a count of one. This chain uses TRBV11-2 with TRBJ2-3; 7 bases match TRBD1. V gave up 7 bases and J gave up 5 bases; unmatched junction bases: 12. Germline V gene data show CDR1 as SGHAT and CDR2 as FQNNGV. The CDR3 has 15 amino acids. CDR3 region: CASTFRGRFQDTQYF. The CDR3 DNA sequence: TGTGCCAGCACTTTTAGGGGGCGGTTTCAAGATACGCAGTATTTT.

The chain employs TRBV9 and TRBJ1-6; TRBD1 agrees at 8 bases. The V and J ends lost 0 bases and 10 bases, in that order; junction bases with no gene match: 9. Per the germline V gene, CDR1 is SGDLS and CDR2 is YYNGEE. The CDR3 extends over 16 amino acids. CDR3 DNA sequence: TGTGCCAGCAGCGTAGCTGACGGGAGGACAGGGTCACCCCTCCACTTT. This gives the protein CASSVADGRTGSPLHF.

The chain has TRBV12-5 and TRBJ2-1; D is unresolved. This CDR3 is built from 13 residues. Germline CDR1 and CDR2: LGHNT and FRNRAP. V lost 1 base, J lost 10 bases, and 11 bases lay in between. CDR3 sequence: CASGLAGAREQFF. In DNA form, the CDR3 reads TGTGCTAGTGGTTTGGCTGGAGCGCGGGAGCAGTTCTTC.

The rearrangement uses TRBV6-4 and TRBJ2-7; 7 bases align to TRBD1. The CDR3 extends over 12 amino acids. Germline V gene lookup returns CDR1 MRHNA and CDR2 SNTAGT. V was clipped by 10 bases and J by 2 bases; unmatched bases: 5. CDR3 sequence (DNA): TGTGCCACTCGGACAGGAACCTACGAGCAGTACTTC. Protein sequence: CATRTGTYEQYF.

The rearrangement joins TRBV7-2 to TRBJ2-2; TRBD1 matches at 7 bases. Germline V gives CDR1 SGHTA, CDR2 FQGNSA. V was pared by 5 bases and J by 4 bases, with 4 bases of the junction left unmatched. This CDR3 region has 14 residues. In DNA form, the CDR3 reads TGTGCCAGCAGCCCCACAGGGGTCACCGGGGAGCTGTTTTTT. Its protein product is CASSPTGVTGELFF.

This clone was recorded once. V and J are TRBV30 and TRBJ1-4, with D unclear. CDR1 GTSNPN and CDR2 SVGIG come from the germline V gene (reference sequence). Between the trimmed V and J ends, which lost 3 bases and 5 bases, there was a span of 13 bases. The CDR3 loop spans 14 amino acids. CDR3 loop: CAWRVAGSNEKLFF. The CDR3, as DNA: TGTGCCTGGAGGGTGGCGGGTTCAAATGAAAAACTGTTTTTT.

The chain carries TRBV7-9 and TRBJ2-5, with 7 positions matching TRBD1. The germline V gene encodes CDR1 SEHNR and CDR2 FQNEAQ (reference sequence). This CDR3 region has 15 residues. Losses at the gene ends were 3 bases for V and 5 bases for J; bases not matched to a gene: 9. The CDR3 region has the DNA TGTGCCAGCAGCTTGGAACAGGGGATATGGGAGACCCAGTACTTC. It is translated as CASSLEQGIWETQYF.

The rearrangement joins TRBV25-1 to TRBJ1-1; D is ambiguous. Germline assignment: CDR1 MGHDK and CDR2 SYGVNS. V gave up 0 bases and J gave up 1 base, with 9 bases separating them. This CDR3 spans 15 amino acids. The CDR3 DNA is TGTGCCAGCAGTGAATACCCCGGCCGGAACACTGAAGCTTTCTTT. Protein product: CASSEYPGRNTEAFF.

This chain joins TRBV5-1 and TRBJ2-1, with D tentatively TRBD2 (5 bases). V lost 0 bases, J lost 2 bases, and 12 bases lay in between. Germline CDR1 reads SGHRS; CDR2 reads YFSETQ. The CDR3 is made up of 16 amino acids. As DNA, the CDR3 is TGCGCCAGCAGCTTGGCCGGCGGGTTGACCTACAATGAGCAGTTCTTC. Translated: CASSLAGGLTYNEQFF.

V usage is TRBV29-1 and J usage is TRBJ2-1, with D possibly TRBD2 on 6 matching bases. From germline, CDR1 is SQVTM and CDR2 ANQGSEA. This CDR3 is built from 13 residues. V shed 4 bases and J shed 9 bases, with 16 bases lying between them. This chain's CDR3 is CSVGAGEGSEQFF. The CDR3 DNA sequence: TGCAGCGTTGGAGCGGGTGAGGGGAGTGAGCAGTTCTTC.

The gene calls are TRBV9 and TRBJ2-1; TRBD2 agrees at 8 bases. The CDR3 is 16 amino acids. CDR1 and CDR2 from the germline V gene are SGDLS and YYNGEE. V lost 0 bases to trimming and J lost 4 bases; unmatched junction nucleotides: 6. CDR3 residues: CASSVGTSHPYNEQFF. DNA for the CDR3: TGTGCCAGCAGCGTAGGGACTAGCCATCCATACAATGAGCAGTTCTTC.

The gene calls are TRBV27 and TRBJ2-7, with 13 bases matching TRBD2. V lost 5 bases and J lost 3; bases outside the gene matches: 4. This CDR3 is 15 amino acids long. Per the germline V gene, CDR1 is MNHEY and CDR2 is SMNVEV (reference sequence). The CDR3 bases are TGTGCCAGCAGTCCACTAGCGGGAGGGCTCTACGAGCAGTACTTC. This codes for CASSPLAGGLYEQYF.

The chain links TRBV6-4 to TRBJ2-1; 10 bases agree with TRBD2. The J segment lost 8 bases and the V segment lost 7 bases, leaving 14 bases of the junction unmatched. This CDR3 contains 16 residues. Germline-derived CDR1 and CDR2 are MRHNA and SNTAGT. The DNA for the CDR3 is TGTGCCAGCAAGCCATCCAGCGGGAGGGCCTGGGATGAGCAGTTCTTC. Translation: CASKPSSGRAWDEQFF.

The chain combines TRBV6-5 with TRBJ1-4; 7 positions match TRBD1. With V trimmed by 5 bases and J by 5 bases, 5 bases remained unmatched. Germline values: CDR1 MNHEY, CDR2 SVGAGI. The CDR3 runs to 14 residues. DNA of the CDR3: TGTGCCAGCAGTACTAGGGACAGCAATGAAAAACTGTTTTTT. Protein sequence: CASSTRDSNEKLFF.

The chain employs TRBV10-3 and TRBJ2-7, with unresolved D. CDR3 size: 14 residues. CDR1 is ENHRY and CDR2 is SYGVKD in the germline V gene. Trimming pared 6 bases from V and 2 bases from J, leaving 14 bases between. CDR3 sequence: CAIRGETPPYEQYF. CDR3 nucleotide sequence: TGTGCCATCAGAGGAGAGACCCCGCCCTACGAGCAGTACTTC.

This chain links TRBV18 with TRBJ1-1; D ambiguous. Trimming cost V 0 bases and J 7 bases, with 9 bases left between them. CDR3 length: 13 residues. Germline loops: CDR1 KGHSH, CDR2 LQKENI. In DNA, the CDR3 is TGTGCCAGCTCACCACCGGTGGCAGTTGAAGCTTTCTTT. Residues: CASSPPVAVEAFF.

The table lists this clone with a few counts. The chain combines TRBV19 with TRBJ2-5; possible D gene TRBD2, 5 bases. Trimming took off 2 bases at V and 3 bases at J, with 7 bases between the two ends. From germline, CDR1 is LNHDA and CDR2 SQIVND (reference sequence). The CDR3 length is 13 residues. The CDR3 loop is CASSIRTEETQYF. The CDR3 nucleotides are TGTGCCAGTAGTATAAGGACTGAAGAGACCCAGTACTTC.

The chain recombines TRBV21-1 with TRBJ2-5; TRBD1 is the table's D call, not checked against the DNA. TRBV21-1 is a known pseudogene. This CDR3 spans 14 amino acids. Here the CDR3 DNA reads TGTGCCAGCAGCAAAGGGGGACAGACTCGGACCCAGTACTTC. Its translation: CASSKGGQTRTQYF.

For the CDR3, the DNA is TGTGCCAGCAGCCGTTCGGGACAGGGGGCGGTTGGCTACACCTTC. Protein: CASSRSGQGAVGYTF. The chain is built from TRBV3-1 (or the pseudogene TRBV3-2) and TRBJ1-2; 12 nucleotides align to TRBD1. Germline V gives CDR1 LGHDT, CDR2 YNNKEL (reference sequence). Unmatched junction bases numbered 7, after V lost 4 bases and J lost 7 bases. The CDR3 spans 15 residues.

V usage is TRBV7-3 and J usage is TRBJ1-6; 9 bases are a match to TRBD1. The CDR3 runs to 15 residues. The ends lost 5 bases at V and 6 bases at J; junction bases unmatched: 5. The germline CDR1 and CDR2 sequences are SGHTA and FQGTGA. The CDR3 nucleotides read TGTGCCAGCAGCCCCGGACAGGGGCGTAATTCACCCCTCCACTTT. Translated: CASSPGQGRNSPLHF.

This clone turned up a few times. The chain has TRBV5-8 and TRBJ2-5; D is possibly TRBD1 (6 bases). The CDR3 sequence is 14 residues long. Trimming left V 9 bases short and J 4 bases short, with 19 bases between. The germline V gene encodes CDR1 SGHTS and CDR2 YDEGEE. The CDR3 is CATPARTGSETQYF. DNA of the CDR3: TGTGCCACCCCAGCGCGAACAGGGTCAGAGACCCAGTACTTC.